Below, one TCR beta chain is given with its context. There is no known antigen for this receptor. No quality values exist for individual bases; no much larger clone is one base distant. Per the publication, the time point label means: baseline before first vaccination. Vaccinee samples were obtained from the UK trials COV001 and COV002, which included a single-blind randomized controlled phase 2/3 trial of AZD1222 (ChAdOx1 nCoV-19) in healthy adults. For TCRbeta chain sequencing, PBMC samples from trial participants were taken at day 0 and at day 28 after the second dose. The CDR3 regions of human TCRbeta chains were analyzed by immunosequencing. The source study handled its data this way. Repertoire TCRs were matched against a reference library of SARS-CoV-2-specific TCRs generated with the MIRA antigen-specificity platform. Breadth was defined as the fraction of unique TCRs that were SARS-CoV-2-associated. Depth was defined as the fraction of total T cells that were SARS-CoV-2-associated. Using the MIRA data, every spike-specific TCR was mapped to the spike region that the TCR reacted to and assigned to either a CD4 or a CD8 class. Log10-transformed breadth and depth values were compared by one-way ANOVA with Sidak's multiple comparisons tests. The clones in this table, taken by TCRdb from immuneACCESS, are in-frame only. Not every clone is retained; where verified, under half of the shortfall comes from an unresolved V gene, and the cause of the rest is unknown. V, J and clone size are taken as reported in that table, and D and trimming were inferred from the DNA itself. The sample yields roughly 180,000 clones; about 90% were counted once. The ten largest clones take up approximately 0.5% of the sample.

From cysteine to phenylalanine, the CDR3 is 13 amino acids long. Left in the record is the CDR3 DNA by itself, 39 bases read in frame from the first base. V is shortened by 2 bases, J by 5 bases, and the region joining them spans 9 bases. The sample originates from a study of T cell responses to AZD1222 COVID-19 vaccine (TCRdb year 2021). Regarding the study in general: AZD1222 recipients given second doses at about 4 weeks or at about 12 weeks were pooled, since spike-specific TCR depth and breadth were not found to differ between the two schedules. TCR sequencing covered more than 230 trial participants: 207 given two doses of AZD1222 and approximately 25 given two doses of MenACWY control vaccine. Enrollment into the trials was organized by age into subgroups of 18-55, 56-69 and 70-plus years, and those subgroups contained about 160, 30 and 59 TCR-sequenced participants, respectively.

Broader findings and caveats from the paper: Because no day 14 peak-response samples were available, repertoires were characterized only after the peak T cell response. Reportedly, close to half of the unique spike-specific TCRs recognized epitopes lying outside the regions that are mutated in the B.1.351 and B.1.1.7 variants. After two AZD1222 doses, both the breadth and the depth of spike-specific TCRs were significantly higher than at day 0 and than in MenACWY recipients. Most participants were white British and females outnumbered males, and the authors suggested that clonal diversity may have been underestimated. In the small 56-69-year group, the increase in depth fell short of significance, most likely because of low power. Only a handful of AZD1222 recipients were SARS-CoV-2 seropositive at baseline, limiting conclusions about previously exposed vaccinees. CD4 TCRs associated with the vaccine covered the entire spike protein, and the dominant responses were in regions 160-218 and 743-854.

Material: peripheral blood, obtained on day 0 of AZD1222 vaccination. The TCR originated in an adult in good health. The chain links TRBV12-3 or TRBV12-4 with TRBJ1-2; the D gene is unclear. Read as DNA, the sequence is TGTGCCAGCAGTTTACAGGCAGTATATGGCTACACCTTC. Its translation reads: CASSLQAVYGYTF.